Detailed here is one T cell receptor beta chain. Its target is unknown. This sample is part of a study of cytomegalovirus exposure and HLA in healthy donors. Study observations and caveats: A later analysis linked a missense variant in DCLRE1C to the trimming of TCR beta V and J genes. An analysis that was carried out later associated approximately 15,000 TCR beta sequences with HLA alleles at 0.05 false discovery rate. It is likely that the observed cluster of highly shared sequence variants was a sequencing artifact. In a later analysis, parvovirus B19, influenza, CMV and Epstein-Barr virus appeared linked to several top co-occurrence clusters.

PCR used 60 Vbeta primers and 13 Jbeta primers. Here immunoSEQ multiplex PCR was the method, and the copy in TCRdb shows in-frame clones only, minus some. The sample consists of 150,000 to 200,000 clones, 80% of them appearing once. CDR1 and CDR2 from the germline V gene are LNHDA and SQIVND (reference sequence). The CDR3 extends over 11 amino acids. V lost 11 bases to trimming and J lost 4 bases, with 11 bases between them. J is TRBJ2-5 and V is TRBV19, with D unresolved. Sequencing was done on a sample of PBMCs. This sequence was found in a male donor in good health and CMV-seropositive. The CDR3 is CASRYGETQYF. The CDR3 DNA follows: TGTGCCTCACGCTACGGAGAGACCCAGTACTTC.